This entry is about one T cell receptor (beta chain). Its antigen is currently not known. Per-base qualities were not stored, and no clone one base away is much larger. This entry comes from a study of T cell changes during pregnancy in multiple sclerosis (dated by TCRdb to about 2019). The study in broad terms: In women with multiple sclerosis, the researchers looked at how the T cell repertoire shifted as pregnancy progressed.

In the germline V gene (reference sequence), CDR1 corresponds to GTSNPN and CDR2 to SVGIG. V loses 2 bases, J loses 7 bases, and the germline ends lie 11 bases apart. CDR3 length: 12 amino acids, cysteine to phenylalanine. Solely the CDR3 DNA is kept, with 36 bases framed from the first base. To prepare the library, the immunoSEQ multiplex PCR assay was applied. Sourced from immuneACCESS, this table was stored by TCRdb with only in-frame sequences that have V and J called. A share of the clones is absent; for the studies checked, an unresolved V gene accounts for under half, and the remainder has no known explanation. Recorded for this sample are fewer than 85,000 clones; 93% of them occurred a single time. The ten largest account for 2.5% to 3% of the sample.

This specimen consisted of peripheral blood, obtained in the second trimester of pregnancy. The receptor comes from a female donor with multiple sclerosis, enrolled in a pregnancy study. The sequence is built from TRBV30 and TRBJ1-1; possibly the D gene is TRBD1, per 6 matching bases. The bases are TGTGCCTGGAGTCGAGTGGGACATGAAGCTTTCTTT. This is translated as CAWSRVGHEAFF.